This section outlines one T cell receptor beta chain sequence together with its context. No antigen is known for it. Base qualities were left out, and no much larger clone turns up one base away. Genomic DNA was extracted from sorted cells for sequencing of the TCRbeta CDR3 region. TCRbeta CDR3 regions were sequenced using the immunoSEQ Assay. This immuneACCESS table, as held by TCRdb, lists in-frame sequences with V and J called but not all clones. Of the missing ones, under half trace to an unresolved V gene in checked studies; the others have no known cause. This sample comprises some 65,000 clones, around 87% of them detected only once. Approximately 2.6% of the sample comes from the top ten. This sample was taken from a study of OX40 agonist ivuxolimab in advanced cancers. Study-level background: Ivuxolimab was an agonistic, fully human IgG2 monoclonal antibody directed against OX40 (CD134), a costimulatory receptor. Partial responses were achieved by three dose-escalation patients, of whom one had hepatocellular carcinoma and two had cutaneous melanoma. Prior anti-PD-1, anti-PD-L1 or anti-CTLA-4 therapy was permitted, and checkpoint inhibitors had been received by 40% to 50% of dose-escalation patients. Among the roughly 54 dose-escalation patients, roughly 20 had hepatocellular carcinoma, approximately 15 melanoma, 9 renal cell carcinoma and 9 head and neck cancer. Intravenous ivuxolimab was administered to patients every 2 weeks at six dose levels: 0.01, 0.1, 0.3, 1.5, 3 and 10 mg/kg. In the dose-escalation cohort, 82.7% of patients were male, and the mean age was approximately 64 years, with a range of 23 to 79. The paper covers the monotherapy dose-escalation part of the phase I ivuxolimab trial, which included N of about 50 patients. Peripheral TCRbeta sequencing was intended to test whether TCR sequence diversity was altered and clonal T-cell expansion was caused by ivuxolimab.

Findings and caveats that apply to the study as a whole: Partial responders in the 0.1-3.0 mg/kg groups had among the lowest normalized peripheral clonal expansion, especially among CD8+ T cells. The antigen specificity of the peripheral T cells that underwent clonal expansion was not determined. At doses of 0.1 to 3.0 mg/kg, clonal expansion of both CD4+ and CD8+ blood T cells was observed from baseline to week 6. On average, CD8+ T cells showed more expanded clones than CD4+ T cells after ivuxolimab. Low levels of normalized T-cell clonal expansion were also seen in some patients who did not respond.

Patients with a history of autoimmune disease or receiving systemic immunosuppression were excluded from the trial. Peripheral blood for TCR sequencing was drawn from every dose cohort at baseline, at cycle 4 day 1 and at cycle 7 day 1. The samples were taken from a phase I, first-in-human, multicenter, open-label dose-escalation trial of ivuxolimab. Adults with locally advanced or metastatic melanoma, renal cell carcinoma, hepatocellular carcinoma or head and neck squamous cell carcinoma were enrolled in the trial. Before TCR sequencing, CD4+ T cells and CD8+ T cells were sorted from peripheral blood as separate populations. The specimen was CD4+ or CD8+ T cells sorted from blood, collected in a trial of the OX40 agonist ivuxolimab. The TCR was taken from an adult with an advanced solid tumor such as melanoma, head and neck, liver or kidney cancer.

The DNA is TGCGCCAGCAGGGACTGGGGGACAGGGGACACCGGGGAGCTGTTTTTT. This codes for CASRDWGTGDTGELFF. The rearrangement combines TRBV5-1 with TRBJ2-2, and 10 bases in between align with TRBD1. CDR3 length: 16 amino acids, cysteine to phenylalanine. Of the read, only the CDR3 DNA is kept; its 48 bases are in frame from base 1. For this chain, trimming is 5 bases at the V end and 3 bases at the J end, and the number of junction bases without a gene match is 7. CDR1 and CDR2 were assigned from the germline V gene as SGHRS and YFSETQ.